This TCR beta chain was documented in a study of esophageal squamous cell carcinoma under preoperative chemotherapy. The wider study: TCR repertoires were profiled from both peripheral blood T cells and tumor-infiltrating lymphocytes.

General study findings and limits: Tumor-infiltrating lymphocytes showed no significant post-chemotherapy TCR diversity increase, unlike peripheral T cells. Peripheral T cells migrating into the tumor appeared to partly supply post-treatment tumor-infiltrating lymphocytes.

Time point noted: after preoperative PTX-NDP chemotherapy. TCRdb reanalysed the PCR reads using MiXCR and keeps one entry per CDR3 protein. The repertoire has approximately 20,000 distinct CDR3 sequences, 40% to 55% of them found once; the top ten carry around 27%. Trimming took off 3 bases at V and 8 bases at J, with 19 bases between the two ends. Germline V gene lookup returns CDR1 MNHEY and CDR2 SMNVEV (reference sequence). The CDR3 contains 15 residues. Within the sample, this clonotype is medium-sized. Its antigen remains unidentified. The rearrangement links TRBV27 to TRBJ1-2; TRBD1 might be the D (6 bases). The sample was collected from a patient given preoperative chemotherapy. The clonotype was recovered from a human donor with esophageal squamous cell carcinoma. The donor label of this sample is uncertain. The chain's CDR3 is CASSFAGDSSYGYTF. The CDR3 DNA is TGTGCCAGCAGTTTTGCAGGGGATTCCTCCTACGGCTACACCTTC.